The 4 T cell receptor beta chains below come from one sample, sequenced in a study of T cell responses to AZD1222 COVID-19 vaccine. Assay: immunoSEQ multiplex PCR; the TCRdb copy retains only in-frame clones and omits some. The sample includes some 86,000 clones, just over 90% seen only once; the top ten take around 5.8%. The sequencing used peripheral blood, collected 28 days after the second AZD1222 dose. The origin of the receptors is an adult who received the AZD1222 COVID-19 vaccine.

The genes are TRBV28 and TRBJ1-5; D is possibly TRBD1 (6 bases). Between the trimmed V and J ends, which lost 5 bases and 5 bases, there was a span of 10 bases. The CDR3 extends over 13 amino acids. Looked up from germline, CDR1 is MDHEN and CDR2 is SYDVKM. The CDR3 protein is CASSKQGYQPQHF. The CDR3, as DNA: TGTGCCAGCAGTAAACAGGGCTATCAGCCCCAGCATTTT.

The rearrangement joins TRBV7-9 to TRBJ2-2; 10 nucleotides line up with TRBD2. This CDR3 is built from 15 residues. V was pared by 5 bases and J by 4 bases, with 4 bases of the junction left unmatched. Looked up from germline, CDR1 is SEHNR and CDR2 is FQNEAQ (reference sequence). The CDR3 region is CASSRLAGVTGELFF. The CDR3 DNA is TGTGCCAGCAGCCGTCTAGCGGGGGTCACCGGGGAGCTGTTTTTT.

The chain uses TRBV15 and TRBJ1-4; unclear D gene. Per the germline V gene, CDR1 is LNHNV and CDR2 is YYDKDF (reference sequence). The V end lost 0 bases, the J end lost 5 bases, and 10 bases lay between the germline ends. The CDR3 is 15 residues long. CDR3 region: CATSRDLARNEKLFF. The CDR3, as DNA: TGTGCCACCAGCAGAGATCTCGCCAGAAATGAAAAACTGTTTTTT.

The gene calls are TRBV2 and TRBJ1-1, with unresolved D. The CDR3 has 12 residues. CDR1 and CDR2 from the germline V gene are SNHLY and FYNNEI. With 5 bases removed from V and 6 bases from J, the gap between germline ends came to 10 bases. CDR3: CASSPLVPEAFF. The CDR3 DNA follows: TGTGCCAGCAGTCCTTTGGTCCCTGAAGCTTTCTTT.